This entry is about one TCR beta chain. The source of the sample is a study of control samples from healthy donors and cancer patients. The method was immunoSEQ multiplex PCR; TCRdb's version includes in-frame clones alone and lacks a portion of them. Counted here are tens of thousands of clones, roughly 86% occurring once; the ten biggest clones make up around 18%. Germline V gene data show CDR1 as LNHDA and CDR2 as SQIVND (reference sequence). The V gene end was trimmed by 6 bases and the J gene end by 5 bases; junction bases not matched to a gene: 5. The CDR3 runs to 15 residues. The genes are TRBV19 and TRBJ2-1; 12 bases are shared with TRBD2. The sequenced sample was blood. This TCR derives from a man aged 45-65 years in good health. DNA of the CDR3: TGTGCCAGTAGCCTAGCGGGAGGGGCTCACAATGAGCAGTTCTTC. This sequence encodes CASSLAGGAHNEQFF.